The 19 T cell receptor beta chains given below trace back to one sample, sequenced in a study of human T cells and chemical hapten exposure. MiXCR, applied by TCRdb to the RACE reads, yields one record per CDR3 protein. The sample holds roughly 69,000 distinct CDR3 sequences, about 9.4% seen once. Time point reported: patch test 2, 6 weeks after DPC sensitization. As for treatment: therapeutic diphenylcyclopropenone sensitization with weekly scalp DPC. The input for sequencing was whole blood, taken in connection with sensitization to the hapten diphenylcyclopropenone (DPC). The receptors originated from a woman aged 45-60 years with alopecia areata. Some clones in this sample may be carry-over from other donors' samples.

This clonotype has just a few counts. The CDR3 bases are TGTGCCAGCAGCTCCAGGGACTCTGGGGCCAACGTCCTGACTTTC. Amino acid sequence: CASSSRDSGANVLTF. The V gene is TRBV9, the J gene TRBJ2-6; the D gene is possibly TRBD1 (5 bases). V gave up 4 bases and J gave up 0 bases, with 8 bases separating them. The germline gives CDR1 SGDLS, CDR2 YYNGEE. CDR3 length: 15 residues.

This clonotype appeared many times. The chain links TRBV20-1 to TRBJ2-3, with 10 bases aligning to TRBD2. The CDR3 is 13 amino acids. Germline lookup yields CDR1 DFQATT and CDR2 SNEGSKA (reference sequence). The CDR3 nucleotides are TGCAGCGTCCTAGCGGGAGGCACAGATACGCAGTATTTT. Protein: CSVLAGGTDTQYF.

This chain connects TRBV30 to TRBJ2-1; unclear D gene. The CDR3 extends over 14 amino acids. V lost 5 bases and J 6 bases, leaving 17 bases between the germline ends. CDR1 GTSNPN and CDR2 SVGIG come from the germline V gene (reference sequence). This chain's CDR3 is CAWGRHVGANEQFF. The CDR3 DNA follows: TGTGCCTGGGGTAGACACGTCGGTGCCAATGAGCAGTTCTTC.

This clonotype was detected a few times. This chain connects TRBV4-1 to TRBJ2-1, with 11 bases matching TRBD2. V lost 1 base to trimming and J lost 10 bases; unmatched junction nucleotides: 6. Germline loops: CDR1 MGHRA, CDR2 YSYEKL. The CDR3 is 15 amino acids. The CDR3 bases are TGCGCCAGCAGCCAAGTACTAGCGGGAGCCAGGGAGCAGTTCTTC. Translating gives CASSQVLAGAREQFF.

This clonotype was found many times. For the CDR3, the DNA is TGTGCCAGCAGTTGGCAGACTAATCAGCCCCAGCATTTT. Translated: CASSWQTNQPQHF. This rearrangement joins TRBV12-3 or TRBV12-4 to TRBJ1-5; D is unresolved. V was clipped by 4 bases and J by 4 bases, with 8 bases between them. The CDR3 loop spans 13 amino acids.

This clonotype came up a few times. The J gene is TRBJ1-2, the V gene TRBV21-1; no DNA check was done on the table's D call, TRBD1. TRBV21-1 is deemed a pseudogene. The CDR3 is made up of 14 amino acids. The CDR3 DNA is TGTGCCAGCAGCAAAGGACAGTCTAACTATGGCTACACCTTC. It specifies CASSKGQSNYGYTF.

This clonotype was seen only a few times. V gene TRBV11-2 combines with J gene TRBJ2-3, with 11 bases that match TRBD2. V gave up 6 bases and J gave up 3 bases; unmatched junction bases: 5. This CDR3 has 15 amino acids. Per germline, CDR1 SGHAT and CDR2 FQNNGV. The DNA of the CDR3 is TGTGCCAGCAGTTTTAGCGGGAGGGTGACAGATACGCAGTATTTT. The encoded protein is CASSFSGRVTDTQYF.

This clonotype appeared a few times. The chain carries TRBV7-2 and TRBJ1-5; the match to TRBD1 covers 7 bases. Germline CDR1 and CDR2: SGHTA and FQGNSA. CDR3 length: 16 amino acids. The junction had 7 bases not matched to a gene; V was cut back by 3 bases and J by 2 bases. For the CDR3, the DNA is TGTGCCAGCAGCTTGGCGACAGGGCGCCGCAATCAGCCCCAGCATTTT. Translated: CASSLATGRRNQPQHF.

At least ten counts were recorded for this clonotype. The rearrangement uses TRBV10-2 and TRBJ2-2, with 10 nucleotides matching TRBD2. The CDR3 consists of 17 residues. V shed 1 base, J shed 5 bases, and the junction held 7 bases outside the gene matches. In germline, CDR1 is WSHSY, CDR2 SAAADI. DNA for the CDR3: TGCGCCAGCAGTGAGTGGGCTAGCGGGAGTGGGACCGGGGAGCTGTTTTTT. Protein: CASSEWASGSGTGELFF.

This clonotype occurred many times. This chain uses TRBV29-1 with TRBJ2-1; TRBD2 matches at 13 bases. CDR3 length equals 13 residues. V was pared by 6 bases and J by 5 bases, with 1 base of the junction left unmatched. CDR1 and CDR2 from the germline V gene are SQVTM and ANQGSEA. The CDR3 is CSVGTSGDNEQFF. The CDR3 DNA is TGCAGCGTCGGGACTAGCGGGGACAATGAGCAGTTCTTC.

The genes are TRBV5-4 and TRBJ2-7; the D is unclear. Trimming cost V 4 bases and J 5 bases, with 10 bases left between them. CDR1 SGHNT and CDR2 YYREEE come from the germline V gene (reference sequence). The CDR3 has 12 residues. The CDR3 nucleotides read TGTGCCAGCAGCAGGCCTGGGGACGAGCAGTACTTC. This encodes CASSRPGDEQYF. Looking up the rest from reference TRBV5-4 and TRBJ2-7 gives the full variable domain: ETGVTQSPTHLIKTRGQQVTLRCSSQSGHNTVSWYQQALGQGPQFIFQYYREEENGRGNFPPRFSGLQFPNYSSELNVNALELDDSALYLCASSRPGDEQYFGPGTRLTVT.

The chain recombines TRBV5-1 with TRBJ1-2, with a possible D match to TRBD1 (5 bases). V was shortened by 4 bases and J by 0 bases, with 13 bases between the two germline ends. Germline values: CDR1 SGHRS, CDR2 YFSETQ. The CDR3 has 15 amino acids. Written as DNA, the CDR3 is TGCGCCAGCAGCGGGGGAGCGATCTCTAACTATGGCTACACCTTC. Protein: CASSGGAISNYGYTF.

The chain combines TRBV5-5 with TRBJ2-1; perhaps TRBD1 as D (6 bases). V lost 4 bases to trimming and J lost 8 bases, with 13 bases between them. Germline CDR1 reads SGHKS; CDR2 reads YYEKEE (reference sequence). There are 13 residues in the CDR3. The CDR3 reads CASSAQGFHEQFF. The CDR3 region has the DNA TGTGCCAGCAGCGCTCAGGGGTTCCATGAGCAGTTCTTC.

The table lists this clonotype with many counts. This rearrangement joins TRBV27 to TRBJ1-1; D not resolved. CDR1 is MNHEY, CDR2 SMNVEV, per germline (reference sequence). Trimming took off 6 bases at V and 4 bases at J, with 12 bases between the two ends. The CDR3 extends over 13 amino acids. The CDR3 bases are TGTGCCAGCAGCCACGTCCCGGGCACTGAAGCTTTCTTT. Translating it yields CASSHVPGTEAFF.

The J gene is TRBJ1-1, the V gene TRBV29-1; D call uncertain. V was shortened by 6 bases and J by 1 base, with 9 bases between the two germline ends. The CDR3 contains 12 residues. Looked up from germline, CDR1 is SQVTM and CDR2 is ANQGSEA. CDR3 in amino acids: CSVARGNTEAFF. In DNA form, the CDR3 reads TGCAGCGTAGCCAGAGGGAACACTGAAGCTTTCTTT.

The chain recombines TRBV6-2 or TRBV6-3 with TRBJ2-1; 10 nucleotides match TRBD2. This CDR3 comprises 15 residues. Per the germline V gene, CDR1 is MNHEY and CDR2 is SVGEGT. J lost 0 bases, V lost 6 bases, and 2 bases had no gene match. The CDR3: CASRSSGSSYNEQFF. Written as DNA, the CDR3 is TGTGCCAGCAGGTCTAGCGGGAGCTCCTACAATGAGCAGTTCTTC.

This clonotype was recorded once. The rearrangement uses TRBV11-2 and TRBJ2-7; tentative D call: TRBD1 (5 bases). Germline values: CDR1 SGHAT, CDR2 FQNNGV. V lost 1 base and J 8 bases, leaving 15 bases between the germline ends. The CDR3 consists of 14 residues. The DNA for the CDR3 is TGTGCCAGCAGCTTAGGGGCAGGGCGATACCAGCAGTACTTC. It encodes CASSLGAGRYQQYF.

This clonotype was observed many times. In nucleotides, the CDR3 is TGTGCCAGCAGCCGGAGGGACAGGCGCTACGAGCAGTACTTC. It yields the protein CASSRRDRRYEQYF. The V and J genes are TRBV11-2 and TRBJ2-7, with 8 bases matching TRBD1. The length of the CDR3 is 14 residues. Losses at the gene ends were 5 bases for V and 3 bases for J; bases not matched to a gene: 6. The germline V gene has CDR1 SGHAT and CDR2 FQNNGV.

This clonotype was seen ten or more times. The chain carries TRBV12-3 or TRBV12-4 and TRBJ2-3; 8 nucleotides align to TRBD1. The junction had 5 bases not matched to a gene; V was cut back by 6 bases and J by 3 bases. The CDR3 totals 14 residues. CDR3 amino acids: CASRWGTGTDTQYF. CDR3 DNA: TGTGCCAGCAGGTGGGGGACAGGAACAGATACGCAGTATTTT.